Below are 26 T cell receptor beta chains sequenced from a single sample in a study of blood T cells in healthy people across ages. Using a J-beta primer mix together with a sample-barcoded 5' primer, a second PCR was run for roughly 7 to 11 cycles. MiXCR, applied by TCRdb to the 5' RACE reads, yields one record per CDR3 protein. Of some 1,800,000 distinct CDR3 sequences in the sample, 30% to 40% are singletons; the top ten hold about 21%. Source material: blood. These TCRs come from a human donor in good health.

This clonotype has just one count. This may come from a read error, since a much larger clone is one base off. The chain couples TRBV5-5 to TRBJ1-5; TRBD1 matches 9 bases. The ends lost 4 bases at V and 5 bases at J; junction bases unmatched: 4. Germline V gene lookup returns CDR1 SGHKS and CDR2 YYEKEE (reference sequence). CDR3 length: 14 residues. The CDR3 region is CASSGTGWDQPQHF. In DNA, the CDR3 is TGTGCCAGCAGCGGGACAGGGTGGGATCAGCCCCAGCATTTT.

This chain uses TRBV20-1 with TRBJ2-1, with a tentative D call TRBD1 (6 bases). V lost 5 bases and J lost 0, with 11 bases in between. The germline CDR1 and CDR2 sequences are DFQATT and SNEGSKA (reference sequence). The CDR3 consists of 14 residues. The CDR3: CSAQDRSSYNEQFF. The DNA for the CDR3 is TGCAGTGCTCAAGACAGGAGCTCCTACAATGAGCAGTTCTTC.

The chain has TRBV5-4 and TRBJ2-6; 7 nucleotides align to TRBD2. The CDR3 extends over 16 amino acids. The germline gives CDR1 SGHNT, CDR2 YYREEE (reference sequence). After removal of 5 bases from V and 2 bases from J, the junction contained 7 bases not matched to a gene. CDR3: CASSLMGGAGANVLTF. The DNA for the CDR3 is TGTGCCAGCAGTCTGATGGGGGGGGCTGGGGCCAACGTCCTGACTTTC.

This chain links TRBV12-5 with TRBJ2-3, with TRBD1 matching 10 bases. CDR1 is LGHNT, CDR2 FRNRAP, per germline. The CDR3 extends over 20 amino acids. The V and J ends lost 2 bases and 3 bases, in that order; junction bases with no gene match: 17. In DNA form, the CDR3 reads TGTGCTAGTGGTTTGATAATTGGCCAGATGACAGGGGGCCTGACAGATACGCAGTATTTT. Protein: CASGLIIGQMTGGLTDTQYF.

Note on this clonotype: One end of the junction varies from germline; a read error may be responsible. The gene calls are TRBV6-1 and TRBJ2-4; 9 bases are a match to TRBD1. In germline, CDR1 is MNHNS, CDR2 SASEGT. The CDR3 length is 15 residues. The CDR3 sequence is CASGRNTGGPNIRYF. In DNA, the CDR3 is TGTGCCAGCGGACGAAATACAGGGGGCCCAAACATTCGGTACTTC.

The CDR3 region is CSALLAGLYNEQFF. In DNA, the CDR3 is TGCAGTGCTCTACTAGCGGGGTTGTACAATGAGCAGTTCTTC. This rearrangement joins TRBV20-1 to TRBJ2-1, with 10 bases lining up with TRBD2. The CDR3 contains 14 residues. V was clipped by 5 bases and J by 4 bases; unmatched bases: 5. The V gene's germline CDR1 is DFQATT and CDR2 SNEGSKA (reference sequence).

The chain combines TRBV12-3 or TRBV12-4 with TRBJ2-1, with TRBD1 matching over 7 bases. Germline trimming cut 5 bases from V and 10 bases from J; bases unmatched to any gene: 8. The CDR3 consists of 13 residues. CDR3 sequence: CASSPRQGREQFF. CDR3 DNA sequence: TGTGCCAGCAGTCCACGACAGGGTAGAGAGCAGTTCTTC.

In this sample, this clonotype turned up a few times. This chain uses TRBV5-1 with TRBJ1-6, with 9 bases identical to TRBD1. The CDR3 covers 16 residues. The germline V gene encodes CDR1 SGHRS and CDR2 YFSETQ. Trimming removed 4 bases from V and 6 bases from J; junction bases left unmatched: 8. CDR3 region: CASSPTDRGRNSPLHF. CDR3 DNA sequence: TGCGCCAGCAGCCCCACGGACAGGGGACGTAATTCACCCCTCCACTTT. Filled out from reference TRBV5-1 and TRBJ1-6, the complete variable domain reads KAGVTQTPRYLIKTRGQQVTLSCSPISGHRSVSWYQQTPGQGLQFLFEYFSETQRNKGNFPGRFSGRQFSNSRSEMNVSTLELGDSALYLCASSPTDRGRNSPLHFGNGTRLTVT.

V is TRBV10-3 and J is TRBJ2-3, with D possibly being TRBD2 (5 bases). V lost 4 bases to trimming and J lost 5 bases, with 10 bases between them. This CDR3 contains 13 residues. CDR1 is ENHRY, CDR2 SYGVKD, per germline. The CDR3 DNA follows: TGTGCCATCAGTGCAAACGGAGGAGATACGCAGTATTTT. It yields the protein CAISANGGDTQYF.

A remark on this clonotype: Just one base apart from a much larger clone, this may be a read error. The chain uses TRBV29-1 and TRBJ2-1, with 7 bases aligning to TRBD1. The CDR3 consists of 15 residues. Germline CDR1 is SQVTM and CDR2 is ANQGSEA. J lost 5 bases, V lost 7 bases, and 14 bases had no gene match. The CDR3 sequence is CSAARQGPNNNEQFF. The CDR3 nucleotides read TGCAGCGCGGCCCGACAGGGTCCTAACAACAATGAGCAGTTCTTC.

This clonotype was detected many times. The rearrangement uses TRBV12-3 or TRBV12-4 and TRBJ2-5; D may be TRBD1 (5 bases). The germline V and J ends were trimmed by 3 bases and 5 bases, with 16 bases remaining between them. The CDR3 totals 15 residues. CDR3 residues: CASSLFQGVSETQYF. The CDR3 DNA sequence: TGTGCCAGCAGTTTGTTCCAGGGTGTTAGCGAGACCCAGTACTTC.

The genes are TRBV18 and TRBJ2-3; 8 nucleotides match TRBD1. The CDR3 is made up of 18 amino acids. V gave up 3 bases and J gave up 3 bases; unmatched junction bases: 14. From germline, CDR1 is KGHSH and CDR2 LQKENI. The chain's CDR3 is CASSPFQRTGRWTDTQYF. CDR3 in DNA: TGTGCCAGCTCACCTTTTCAACGGACAGGGAGATGGACAGATACGCAGTATTTT.

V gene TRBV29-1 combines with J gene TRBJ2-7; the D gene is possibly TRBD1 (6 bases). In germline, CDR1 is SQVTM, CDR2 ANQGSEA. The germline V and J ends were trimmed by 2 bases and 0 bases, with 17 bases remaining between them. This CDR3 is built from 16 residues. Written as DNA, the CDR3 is TGCAGCGTTGAACTTAGGGAACAGGGCAACTCCTACGAGCAGTACTTC. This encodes CSVELREQGNSYEQYF.

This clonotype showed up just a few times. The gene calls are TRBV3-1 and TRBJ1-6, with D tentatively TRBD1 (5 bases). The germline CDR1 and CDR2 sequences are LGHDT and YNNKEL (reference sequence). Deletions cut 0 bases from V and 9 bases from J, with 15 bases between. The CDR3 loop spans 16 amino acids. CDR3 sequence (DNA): TGTGCCAGCAGCCAAGATTTGTGGCCGGGGGGTTCACCCCTCCACTTT. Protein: CASSQDLWPGGSPLHF.

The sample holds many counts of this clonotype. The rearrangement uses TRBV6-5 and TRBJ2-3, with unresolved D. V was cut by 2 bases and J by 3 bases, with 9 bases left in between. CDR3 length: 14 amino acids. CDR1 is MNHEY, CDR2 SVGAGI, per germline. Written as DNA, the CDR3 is TGTGCCAGCAGTTACCACTCCGTAACAGATACGCAGTATTTT. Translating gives CASSYHSVTDTQYF.

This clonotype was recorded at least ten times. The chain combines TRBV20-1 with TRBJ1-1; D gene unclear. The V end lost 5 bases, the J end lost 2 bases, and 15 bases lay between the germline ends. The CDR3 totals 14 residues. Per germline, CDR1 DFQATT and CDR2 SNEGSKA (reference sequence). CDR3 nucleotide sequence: TGCAGTGCTTTTGCTGAAGATGGCAACACTGAAGCTTTCTTT. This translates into CSAFAEDGNTEAFF.

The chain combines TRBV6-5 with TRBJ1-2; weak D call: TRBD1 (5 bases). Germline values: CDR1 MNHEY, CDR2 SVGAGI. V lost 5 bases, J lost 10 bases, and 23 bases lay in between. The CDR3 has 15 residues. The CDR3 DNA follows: TGTGCCAGCAGTCCGTCGGGGAGGGGATTGGGGGACTACACCTTC. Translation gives CASSPSGRGLGDYTF.

Here the CDR3 reads CSARDNRKNTEAFF. The CDR3 nucleotides are TGCAGTGCTAGAGACAACAGAAAGAACACTGAAGCTTTCTTT. The V call is TRBV20-1, the J call TRBJ1-1; the D is unclear. V shed 0 bases and J shed 1 base, with 9 bases lying between them. The CDR3 length is 14 residues. CDR1 and CDR2 from the germline V gene are DFQATT and SNEGSKA (reference sequence).

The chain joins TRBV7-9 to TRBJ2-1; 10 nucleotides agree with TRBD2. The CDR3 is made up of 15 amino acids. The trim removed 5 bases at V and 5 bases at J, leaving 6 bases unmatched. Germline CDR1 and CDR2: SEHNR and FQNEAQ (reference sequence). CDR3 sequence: CASSKTSGTNNEQFF. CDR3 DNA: TGTGCCAGCAGCAAAACTAGCGGGACGAACAATGAGCAGTTCTTC.

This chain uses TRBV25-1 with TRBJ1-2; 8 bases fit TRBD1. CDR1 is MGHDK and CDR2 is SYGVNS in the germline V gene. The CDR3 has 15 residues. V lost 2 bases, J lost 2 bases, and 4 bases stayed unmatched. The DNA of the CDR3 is TGTGCCAGCAGTGAACCCGGACAGGGAAACTATGGCTACACCTTC. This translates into CASSEPGQGNYGYTF.

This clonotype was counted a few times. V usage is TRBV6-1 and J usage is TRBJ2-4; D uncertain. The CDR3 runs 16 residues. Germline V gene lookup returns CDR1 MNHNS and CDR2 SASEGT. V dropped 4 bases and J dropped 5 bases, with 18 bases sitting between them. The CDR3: CASSVSSDRHQNIQYF. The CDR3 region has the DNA TGTGCCAGCAGTGTGAGTTCAGACCGACACCAAAACATTCAGTACTTC.

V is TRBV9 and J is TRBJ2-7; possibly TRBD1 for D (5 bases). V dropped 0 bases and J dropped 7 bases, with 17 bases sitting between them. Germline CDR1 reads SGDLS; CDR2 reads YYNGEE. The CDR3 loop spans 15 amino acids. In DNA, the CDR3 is TGTGCCAGCAGCGTAGGGGGCTTCAACTACAATGAGCAGTACTTC. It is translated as CASSVGGFNYNEQYF.

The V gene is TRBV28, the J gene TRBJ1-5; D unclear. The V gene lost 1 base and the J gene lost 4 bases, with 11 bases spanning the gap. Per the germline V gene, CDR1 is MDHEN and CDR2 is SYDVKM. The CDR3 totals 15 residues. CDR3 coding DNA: TGTGCCAGCAGTTTATTGAGCCTCGGAAATCAGCCCCAGCATTTT. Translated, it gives CASSLLSLGNQPQHF.

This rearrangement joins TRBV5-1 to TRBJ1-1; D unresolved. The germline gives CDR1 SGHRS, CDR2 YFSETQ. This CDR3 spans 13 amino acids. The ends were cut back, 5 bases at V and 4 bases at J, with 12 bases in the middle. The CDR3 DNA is TGCGCCAGCAGTCCACCGAGTGCCACTGAAGCTTTCTTT. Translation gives CASSPPSATEAFF.

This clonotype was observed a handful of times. The CDR3 is CASSLDRPGGYTF. CDR3 DNA: TGTGCCAGCAGCCTCGACCGGCCAGGAGGCTACACCTTC. J is TRBJ1-2 and V is TRBV4-2; D unclear. Trimming removed 4 bases from V and 8 bases from J, with 14 bases in between. CDR3 length: 13 amino acids. The germline V gene encodes CDR1 LGHNA and CDR2 YNFKEQ.

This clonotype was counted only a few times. CDR3 residues: CSARDRGTEYGYTF. The CDR3 nucleotides read TGCAGTGCTAGAGATCGTGGGACAGAATATGGCTACACCTTC. The rearrangement joins TRBV20-1 to TRBJ1-2, with 7 bases lining up with TRBD1. V lost 0 bases and J lost 5; bases outside the gene matches: 6. This CDR3 is 14 amino acids long. Germline CDR1 DFQATT, CDR2 SNEGSKA (reference sequence).